A selection of T cell receptor beta chains follows, all from one sample in a study of PD-1 blockade in classical Hodgkin lymphoma. Sequencing was performed with immunoSEQ multiplex PCR; in TCRdb, only in-frame clones are kept and a portion is missing. The repertoire includes roughly 70,000 clones, 60% to 80% of them detected once, and less than 9.5% sits in the top ten. This material consisted of peripheral blood mononuclear cells (PBMCs), taken before the second cycle of nivolumab. The receptors shown here come from a human donor with classical Hodgkin lymphoma. CDR3s include the opening cysteine and the closing phenylalanine or tryptophan. The order of the fields is clone size, D gene, CDR3 length, V gene, J gene, CDR3 DNA, CDR3 protein. A D gene is named only where the DNA matches it firmly. Some rows have no size entry. The others give once, few or many, or a class for an expanded clone.

.	.	17	TRBV7-2	TRBJ2-1	TGTGCCAGCAGCTCGACGTGGGGGTTGAGAGAGTACAATGAGCAGTTCTTC	CASSSTWGLREYNEQFF
.	.	13	TRBV11-2	TRBJ1-5	TGTACCAGCAGCTCCCAGGTAAATCAGCCCCAGCATTTT	CTSSSQVNQPQHF
.	.	12	TRBV2	TRBJ2-7	TGTGCCAGCAGTGAAGGGGGTTACGAGCAGTACTTC	CASSEGGYEQYF
few	.	14	TRBV28	TRBJ2-5	TGTGCCAGCAGTCCCCGTTTTGTTGCCGAGACCCAGTACTTC	CASSPRFVAETQYF
.	TRBD1	15	TRBV14	TRBJ1-2	TGTGCCAGCAGCCGCGCGGGACAGGGATTCTATGGCTACACCTTC	CASSRAGQGFYGYTF
.	.	14	TRBV13	TRBJ2-2	TGTGCCAGCAGCCGTACCGAGTCGGCCGGGGAGCTGTTTTTT	CASSRTESAGELFF
.	TRBD1	15	TRBV4-1	TRBJ1-2	TGCGCCAGCAGCCAAGACCCAGGACAGGGGGGTGGCTACACCTTC	CASSQDPGQGGGYTF
few	.	14	TRBV27	TRBJ1-2	TGTGCCAGCAGTGGGACCAACAGGGCCCATGGCTACACCTTC	CASSGTNRAHGYTF
.	.	14	TRBV4-1	TRBJ1-2	TGCGCCAGCAGCCAAGAGGGGTCGAACTATGGCTACACCTTC	CASSQEGSNYGYTF
.	.	17	TRBV27	TRBJ2-1	TGTGCCAGCAGTTTAACGACAGGAAAGGCCTTATACAATGAGCAGTTCTTC	CASSLTTGKALYNEQFF
many	.	13	TRBV11-3	TRBJ2-5	TGTGCCAGCAGCCAGTGGGCCGAAGAGACCCAGTACTTC	CASSQWAEETQYF
.	TRBD1	17	TRBV5-4	TRBJ2-1	TGTGCCAGCAGCGCGGGCGAAGGGACAGGGGTTCACAATGAGCAGTTCTTC	CASSAGEGTGVHNEQFF
.	.	13	TRBV2	TRBJ1-1	TGTGCCAGCCTAGTCGACAGGAACACTGAAGCTTTCTTT	CASLVDRNTEAFF
few	.	10	TRBV2	TRBJ2-7	TGTGCCAGCAGTGTCTACGAGCAGTACTTC	CASSVYEQYF
.	TRBD1	17	TRBV4-1	TRBJ1-2	TGCGCCAGCAGCCAAGCGGACAGGGGAGGAAGTAACTATGGCTACACCTTC	CASSQADRGGSNYGYTF
few	TRBD1	15	TRBV7-2	TRBJ1-2	TGTGCCAGCAGCTTAAAAGCAGGGGGCTCTGGTGGCTACACCTTC	CASSLKAGGSGGYTF
.	.	15	TRBV6-5	TRBJ1-5	TGTGCCAGCAGCCCTACAGAGTATAGCAATCAGCCCCAGCATTTT	CASSPTEYSNQPQHF
.	.	15	TRBV6-6	TRBJ1-6	TGTGCCACCACTCAGGGAAGCTCCTATAATTCACCCCTCCACTTT	CATTQGSSYNSPLHF
.	.	14	TRBV7-9	TRBJ1-2	TGTGCCAGCAGCTTGGACATAGCTAACTATGGCTACACCTTC	CASSLDIANYGYTF
.	TRBD1	18	TRBV7-9	TRBJ2-1	TGTGCCAGCAGCAAACAAGGACAGGGGGTGGACTCCTACAATGAGCAGTTCTTC	CASSKQGQGVDSYNEQFF
.	.	15	TRBV6-1	TRBJ1-6	TGTGCCAGCAGTGAAGAGTCCAGACGGAATTCACCCCTCCACTTT	CASSEESRRNSPLHF
.	.	16	TRBV6-1	TRBJ2-7	TGTGCCAGCAGTGAAATCCTCTTAGCGGCTGCCTACGAGCAGTACTTC	CASSEILLAAAYEQYF
.	.	12	TRBV29-1	TRBJ2-7	TGCAGCGTTGAGCGACCCGTAAATGAGCAGTACTTC	CSVERPVNEQYF
.	.	16	TRBV25-1	TRBJ2-3	TGTGCCAGCAGTGATGCGACGGGAGGTAGGGGGGATACGCAGTATTTT	CASSDATGGRGDTQYF
.	.	17	TRBV4-1	TRBJ1-1	TGCGCCAGCAGCCAAGATGCGCATGGGGGACTGAACACTGAAGCTTTCTTT	CASSQDAHGGLNTEAFF
.	.	14	TRBV4-1	TRBJ1-5	TGCGCCAGCAGCCAAGATCGCGGGGATGGGCCCCAGCATTTT	CASSQDRGDGPQHF